These 29 T cell receptor beta chains were sequenced from one sample in a study of cytomegalovirus exposure and HLA in healthy donors. Assay: immunoSEQ multiplex PCR; the TCRdb copy retains only in-frame clones and omits some. Of some 160,000 clones listed, 70% to 90% are singletons. The specimen was PBMCs. The receptor set was obtained from a man between 18 and 29 years old in good health and CMV-seronegative.

The rearrangement uses TRBV5-4 and TRBJ2-3; 7 bases agree with TRBD2. Germline CDR1 SGHNT, CDR2 YYREEE (reference sequence). The ends lost 0 bases at V and 0 bases at J; junction bases unmatched: 1. The CDR3 totals 15 residues. CDR3 loop: CASSLVGGSTDTQYF. The CDR3 bases are TGTGCCAGCAGCTTGGTCGGGGGGAGCACAGATACGCAGTATTTT. Complete variable domain (other parts from reference TRBV5-4 and TRBJ2-3): ETGVTQSPTHLIKTRGQQVTLRCSSQSGHNTVSWYQQALGQGPQFIFQYYREEENGRGNFPPRFSGLQFPNYSSELNVNALELDDSALYLCASSLVGGSTDTQYFGPGTRLTVL.

The rearrangement joins TRBV7-9 to TRBJ2-3; possible D gene TRBD2, 6 bases. Germline CDR1 and CDR2: SEHNR and FQNEAQ (reference sequence). With 5 bases removed from V and 0 bases from J, the gap between germline ends came to 9 bases. The CDR3 is made up of 14 amino acids. The CDR3 here is CASSHGRSTDTQYF. For the CDR3, the DNA is TGTGCCAGCAGCCACGGGAGAAGCACAGATACGCAGTATTTT.

The rearrangement uses TRBV4-1 and TRBJ1-4; D ambiguous. The CDR3 spans 14 residues. Trimming shortened V by 5 bases and J by 5 bases, and 12 bases separated the two germline ends. Germline-derived CDR1 and CDR2 are MGHRA and YSYEKL. DNA of the CDR3: TGCGCCAGCAGCGAGGGATTTACCAATGAAAAACTGTTTTTT. This encodes CASSEGFTNEKLFF.

This chain links TRBV27 with TRBJ2-5; D is perhaps TRBD1 (6 bases). This CDR3 is built from 15 residues. Looked up from germline, CDR1 is MNHEY and CDR2 is SMNVEV (reference sequence). The germline V and J ends were trimmed by 6 bases and 3 bases, with 17 bases remaining between them. CDR3 nucleotides: TGTGCCAGCAGCCTCTCCAGGGGCGAAGAAGAGACCCAGTACTTC. Protein: CASSLSRGEEETQYF.

V usage is TRBV6-5 and J usage is TRBJ1-4, with D unresolved. The CDR3 covers 14 residues. Germline V lookup: CDR1 MNHEY, CDR2 SVGAGI. Trimming stripped 4 bases from V and 8 bases from J, with 14 bases between. CDR3 in amino acids: CASSSIGGREKLFF. Here the CDR3 DNA reads TGTGCCAGCAGTTCCATCGGCGGGAGGGAAAAACTGTTTTTT.

The V gene is TRBV6-1, the J gene TRBJ1-1; TRBD1 is a possible D gene (5 bases). There are 13 residues in the CDR3. Germline V gene data show CDR1 as MNHNS and CDR2 as SASEGT. V was cut by 6 bases and J by 7 bases, with 15 bases left in between. For the CDR3, the DNA is TGTGCCAGCAGCGGACATCGGGCCGATGAAGCTTTCTTT. Amino acid sequence: CASSGHRADEAFF.

J is TRBJ1-4 and V is TRBV7-6, with 8 bases matching TRBD1. CDR3 size: 16 residues. CDR1 is SGHVS and CDR2 is FNYEAQ in the germline V gene. The J segment lost 8 bases and the V segment lost 0 bases, leaving 8 bases of the junction unmatched. The CDR3 is CASSLAFGRGREKLFF. CDR3 in DNA: TGTGCCAGCAGCTTAGCGTTCGGCAGGGGGCGAGAAAAACTGTTTTTT.

The CDR3 region has the DNA TGTGCCAGCAGTGAAATTTTCGGCCCCAGGAGGGGCTCCTACAATGAGCAGTTCTTC. Translating it yields CASSEIFGPRRGSYNEQFF. The J gene is TRBJ2-1, the V gene TRBV6-1; weak D call: TRBD2 (6 bases). Germline V gives CDR1 MNHNS, CDR2 SASEGT. This CDR3 has 19 residues. With 2 bases removed from V and 0 bases from J, the gap between germline ends came to 20 bases.

The chain has TRBV11-3 and TRBJ2-3; 11 positions agree with TRBD2. The CDR3 runs 14 residues. Trimming at V came to 7 bases and at J to 14 bases, leaving 14 bases not matched to a gene. Looked up from germline, CDR1 is SGHNT and CDR2 is YENEEA. CDR3 loop: CASTLAGGEGWLYF. Written as DNA, the CDR3 is TGTGCCAGCACTCTAGCGGGGGGCGAGGGATGGCTGTATTTT.

In its sample, this clone was seen many times. The chain is built from TRBV27 and TRBJ2-7, with 9 bases matching TRBD1. The CDR3 consists of 14 residues. CDR1 is MNHEY, CDR2 SMNVEV, per germline (reference sequence). With 2 bases clipped from V and 12 bases from J, the junction kept 11 bases outside the gene matches. The CDR3 region is CASSLQTQGANLYF. The CDR3 DNA sequence: TGTGCCAGCAGTTTACAAACACAGGGGGCTAATCTGTACTTC.

CDR3 DNA sequence: TGTGCCATCAGTCAAAAGACAGGTTCGGTGCAGTACGTC. Protein sequence: CAISQKTGSVQYV. J is TRBJ2-7 and V is TRBV10-3, with a tentative D call TRBD1 (6 bases). Trimming cost V 5 bases and J 9 bases, with 17 bases left between them. This CDR3 comprises 13 residues. From germline, CDR1 is ENHRY and CDR2 SYGVKD.

The rearrangement uses TRBV6-6 and TRBJ1-1, with D possibly TRBD1 on 5 matching bases. The CDR3 totals 13 residues. Trimming removed 6 bases at V and 4 bases at J, with 12 bases between. Germline loops: CDR1 MNHNY, CDR2 SVGAGI (reference sequence). CDR3 nucleotides: TGTGCCAGCAGACCTACAAGGGGCACTGAAGCTTTCTTT. It translates to CASRPTRGTEAFF.

This clone was seen once. V and J are TRBV4-1 and TRBJ1-5, with D unresolved. V was cut by 1 base and J by 1 base, with 2 bases left in between. Germline V gives CDR1 MGHRA, CDR2 YSYEKL. The CDR3 runs 13 residues. The CDR3, as DNA: TGCGCCAGCAGCCAAGCAAGCAATCAGCCCCAGCATTTT. Its protein is CASSQASNQPQHF.

This clone was seen only a few times. J is TRBJ1-1 and V is TRBV4-1; no clear D gene. The CDR3 is 13 residues long. Trimming removed 3 bases from V and 1 base from J, with 6 bases in between. Germline V gene lookup returns CDR1 MGHRA and CDR2 YSYEKL. The DNA of the CDR3 is TGCGCCAGCAGCCAGCTCGGGAACACTGAAGCTTTCTTT. It translates to CASSQLGNTEAFF.

This sequence joins TRBV27 and TRBJ2-5; perhaps TRBD2 as D (5 bases). The germline V gene has CDR1 MNHEY and CDR2 SMNVEV (reference sequence). The ends were cut back, 5 bases at V and 1 base at J, with 11 bases in the middle. CDR3 length: 14 amino acids. CDR3 in amino acids: CASSPQAGQETQYF. The CDR3 nucleotides are TGTGCCAGCAGTCCCCAGGCGGGCCAAGAGACCCAGTACTTC.

The chain has TRBV27 and TRBJ2-1, with 7 bases that match TRBD2. The CDR3 is 13 amino acids. The germline V gene has CDR1 MNHEY and CDR2 SMNVEV (reference sequence). The junction had 4 bases not matched to a gene; V was cut back by 2 bases and J by 9 bases. CDR3 sequence: CASSLGRAFEQFF. The DNA of the CDR3 is TGTGCCAGCAGTTTAGGGAGGGCCTTTGAGCAGTTCTTC.

The chain combines TRBV7-9 with TRBJ2-7; D is perhaps TRBD1 (6 bases). The V end lost 1 base, the J end lost 4 bases, and 11 bases lay between the germline ends. CDR3 length: 14 residues. CDR1 and CDR2 from the germline V gene are SEHNR and FQNEAQ (reference sequence). CDR3 residues: CASSLEGGRYEQYF. In DNA, the CDR3 is TGTGCCAGCAGCTTAGAAGGGGGTCGGTACGAGCAGTACTTC.

The rearrangement uses TRBV13 and TRBJ1-3; possible D gene TRBD1, 5 bases. Germline V CDR1 and CDR2: PRHDT, FYEKMQ (reference sequence). V was clipped by 5 bases and J by 1 base, with 15 bases between them. This CDR3 has 16 amino acids. The CDR3 reads CASSPGLRDSGNTIYF. The CDR3 coding sequence is TGTGCCAGCAGCCCGGGACTGAGGGATTCTGGAAACACCATATATTTT. Supplemented by reference TRBV13 and TRBJ1-3, the full variable domain reads AAGVIQSPRHLIKEKRETATLKCYPIPRHDTVYWYQQGPGQDPQFLISFYEKMQSDKGSIPDRFSAQQFSDYHSELNMSSLELGDSALYFCASSPGLRDSGNTIYFGEGSWLTVV.

The V and J genes are TRBV2 and TRBJ2-1; no reliable D call. The CDR3 spans 11 residues. The germline V gene encodes CDR1 SNHLY and CDR2 FYNNEI. V gave up 5 bases and J gave up 8 bases, with 7 bases separating them. The CDR3 reads CASSLLHEQFF. The CDR3 region has the DNA TGTGCCAGCAGTTTACTACATGAGCAGTTCTTC.

This clone is a singleton in its sample. The chain has TRBV19 and TRBJ1-2; D is perhaps TRBD1 (5 bases). The CDR3 totals 15 residues. The germline V gene has CDR1 LNHDA and CDR2 SQIVND (reference sequence). V gave up 6 bases and J gave up 5 bases, with 19 bases separating them. The CDR3: CASSPGTQVRYGYTF. The CDR3 DNA reads as TGTGCCAGTAGCCCCGGGACTCAAGTCCGATATGGCTACACCTTC.

The J gene is TRBJ1-2, the V gene TRBV5-4; 7 positions agree with TRBD1. Germline CDR1 SGHNT, CDR2 YYREEE (reference sequence). J lost 6 bases, V lost 0 bases, and 8 bases had no gene match. The CDR3 has 15 amino acids. The chain's CDR3 is CASSLEKTGINGYTF. For the CDR3, the DNA is TGTGCCAGCAGCTTGGAAAAGACAGGGATAAATGGCTACACCTTC.

The rearrangement joins TRBV18 to TRBJ1-2; D remains unclear. The germline CDR1 and CDR2 sequences are KGHSH and LQKENI. The CDR3 consists of 15 residues. The V end was cut by 0 bases, the J end by 0 bases, with 8 bases between. Here the CDR3 DNA reads TGTGCCAGCTCACCACCGGGAGATCCTAACTATGGCTACACCTTC. This gives the protein CASSPPGDPNYGYTF.

Written as DNA, the CDR3 is TGTGCCAGCAGTTCGCCGGGGTTGGAAGAGACCCAGTACTTC. Protein: CASSSPGLEETQYF. This chain joins TRBV6-5 and TRBJ2-5; D is perhaps TRBD2 (5 bases). The CDR3 has 14 amino acids. V shed 4 bases and J shed 3 bases, with 12 bases lying between them. CDR1 and CDR2 (germline): MNHEY, SVGAGI.

The chain joins TRBV28 to TRBJ1-3; D is ambiguous. The CDR3 is made up of 14 amino acids. CDR1 MDHEN and CDR2 SYDVKM come from the germline V gene. V dropped 4 bases and J dropped 2 bases, with 9 bases sitting between them. The CDR3 is CASSSPVPGNTIYF. The CDR3 bases are TGTGCCAGCAGTTCGCCAGTCCCTGGAAACACCATATATTTT.

The rearrangement uses TRBV9 and TRBJ2-3; TRBD2 aligns across 9 bases. Germline V gives CDR1 SGDLS, CDR2 YYNGEE. V shed 0 bases, J shed 5 bases, and the junction held 7 bases outside the gene matches. This CDR3 region has 16 residues. CDR3 DNA: TGTGCCAGCAGCGTAGAGGCGGGAGGGCCTCTAGATACGCAGTATTTT. Its translation is CASSVEAGGPLDTQYF.

The CDR3 nucleotides are TGTGCCAGCAGCAACGACCAGGGGCCTTTCACTAACTATGGCTACACCTTC. This codes for CASSNDQGPFTNYGYTF. This chain links TRBV5-6 with TRBJ1-2; D possibly corresponds to TRBD1 (6 bases). The CDR3 has 17 residues. V was shortened by 4 bases and J by 0 bases, with 19 bases between the two germline ends. The germline gives CDR1 SGHDT, CDR2 YYEEEE. The full variable domain, in which reference TRBV5-6 and TRBJ1-2 provide the parts outside the CDR3, is DAGVTQSPTHLIKTRGQQVTLRCSPKSGHDTVSWYQQALGQGPQFIFQYYEEEERQRGNFPDRFSGHQFPNYSSELNVNALLLGDSALYLCASSNDQGPFTNYGYTFGSGTRLTVV.

This chain links TRBV27 with TRBJ1-1; 8 positions match TRBD1. From germline, CDR1 is MNHEY and CDR2 SMNVEV (reference sequence). The CDR3 has 16 residues. The J segment lost 6 bases and the V segment lost 7 bases, leaving 16 bases of the junction unmatched. The CDR3 coding sequence is TGTGCCAGCACCGGACAGGGTAGGCTTGATTTGTCTGAAGCTTTCTTT. Amino acids: CASTGQGRLDLSEAFF.

The rearrangement uses TRBV28 and TRBJ1-1; D is perhaps TRBD1 (5 bases). The germline V gene has CDR1 MDHEN and CDR2 SYDVKM. The ends were cut back, 5 bases at V and 1 base at J, with 17 bases in the middle. CDR3 length: 16 residues. This CDR3 reads CASSGTSLGQNTEAFF. The CDR3 region has the DNA TGTGCCAGCAGTGGAACCTCTCTCGGACAGAACACTGAAGCTTTCTTT.

The CDR3 nucleotides are TGTGCCAGCCGACAGGCCAGCTCTGGAAACACCATATATTTT. Residues: CASRQASSGNTIYF. V is TRBV28 and J is TRBJ1-3, with D maybe TRBD1 (6 bases). The CDR3 extends over 14 amino acids. Germline CDR1 is MDHEN and CDR2 is SYDVKM. V gave up 8 bases and J gave up 0 bases, with 11 bases separating them. Full variable domain (remainder filled in from reference TRBV28 and TRBJ1-3): DVKVTQSSRYLVKRTGEKVFLECVQDMDHENMFWYRQDPGLGLRLIYFSYDVKMKEKGDIPEGYSVSREKKERFSLILESASTNQTSMYLCASRQASSGNTIYFGEGSWLTVV.